Shown below are 6 T cell receptor beta chains from a single sample sequenced in a study of CD8+ T cells in alopecia areata. Following RNA extraction, reverse transcription yielded cDNA that acted as the sequencing template. The repertoire was sequenced with immunoSEQ multiplex PCR; TCRdb's copy has only in-frame clones and lacks some. The table lists approximately 19,000 clones, with no singletons. Cell sorting was performed on pooled cutaneous lymph node cells with CD4, CD8alpha, NKG2D, NKG2ACE and other markers. Sequencing used CD8+ T cells sorted from a lymph node. The source is a C3H/HeJ mouse with alopecia areata. For the strain, the MHC haplotype given is H2-k.

Regarding this clone: The listed genes are named as in mouse. Coverage ceases 4 residues before the CDR3 finishes, and the germline J gene fills in the end. This chain joins TRBV12-1 and TRBJ2-7; weak D call: TRBD1 (6 bases). The germline V gene encodes CDR1 SGHSN and CDR2 HYEKVE. The CDR3 is 13 amino acids. CDR3 loop: CASSLGTKYEQYF. Partial CDR3 DNA: TGTGCCAGCTCTCTGGGGACAAAATAT. The entire variable domain, with the rest obtained from reference TRBV12-1 and TRBJ2-7, is as follows: DSGVVQSPRHIIKEKGGRSVLTCIPISGHSNVVWYQQTLGKELKFLIQHYEKVERDKGFLPSRFSVQQFDDYHSEMNMSALELEDSAMYFCASSLGTKYEQYFGPGTRLTVL.

This clone was seen repeatedly, ten times or more. Genes and germline come from the mouse. With the read ending 4 residues before the CDR3 end, the germline J gene is used to fill in that end. This chain connects TRBV17 to TRBJ2-1; 7 bases align to TRBD2. The germline V gene encodes CDR1 MNHDT and CDR2 YYDKIL. This CDR3 is 13 amino acids long. After removal of 8 bases from V and 0 bases from J, the junction contained 1 base not matched to a gene. CDR3 in amino acids: CASWGDNYAEQFF. CDR3 DNA, as far as it was read: TGTGCTAGCTGGGGGGATAACTATGCT.

This clone was seen ten or more times. Mouse gene names apply. The CDR3 is cut off 4 residues early in the read; its end comes from the germline J gene. The chain carries TRBV13-3 and TRBJ2-2; D is possibly TRBD2 (5 bases). There are 15 residues in the CDR3. Germline CDR1 reads NNHDY; CDR2 reads SYVADS. V was clipped by 2 bases and J by 0 bases, with 8 bases between them. CDR3 sequence reads: CASSEGWANTGQLYF. The part of the CDR3 DNA that was read is TGTGCCAGCAGTGAGGGCTGGGCAAACACCGGG.

This clone was picked up many times. The genes are named according to mouse. The read ends 4 residues early relative to the CDR3; the germline J gene fills the gap. V and J are TRBV13-3 and TRBJ1-2; D may be TRBD1 (6 bases). This CDR3 comprises 14 residues. Germline lookup yields CDR1 NNHDY and CDR2 SYVADS. The V and J ends lost 4 bases and 0 bases respectively, with 10 bases between them. The CDR3 DNA, read in part, is TGTGCCAGCAGTACCGGGACATCAAACTCC. Translated: CASSTGTSNS. The complete CDR3 protein is CASSTGTSNSDYTF.

With respect to this clone: Mouse gene names and germline throughout. The CDR3 end is not reached by the read, which stops 4 residues before it; the germline J gene fills it in. This chain links TRBV16 with TRBJ2-1; 9 bases are a match to TRBD1. The CDR3 runs to 15 residues. J lost 3 bases, V lost 3 bases, and 3 bases had no gene match. Germline CDR1 is SGHSA and CDR2 is FRNQAP. CDR3 in amino acids: CASSFGQGRYAEQFF. The sequenced part of the CDR3 DNA is TGTGCAAGCAGCTTCGGACAGGGGCGCTATGCT.

As for this clone: Gene names denote mouse genes. The DNA ends 4 residues before the CDR3 does, and the rest of the CDR3 is filled in from the germline J gene. The chain joins TRBV17 to TRBJ2-7, with D maybe TRBD2 (6 bases). Trimming left V 0 bases short and J 1 base short, with 7 bases between. This CDR3 contains 14 residues. Germline-derived CDR1 and CDR2 are MNHDT and YYDKIL. The CDR3 sequence: CASSREGLSYEQYF. Partial CDR3 DNA: TGTGCTAGCAGTAGAGAGGGACTTTCCTAT. The full variable domain, in which reference TRBV17 and TRBJ2-7 provide the parts outside the CDR3, is DTTVKQNPRYKLARVGKPVNLICSQTMNHDTMYWYQKKPNQAPKLLLFYYDKILNREADTFEKFQSSRPNNSFCSLYIGSAGLEYSAMYLCASSREGLSYEQYFGPGTRLTVL.